This T cell receptor beta chain was observed in a study of identical twins' blood T cells (dated by TCRdb to the early 2010s). About the full investigation: The approximately 12 libraries, six for the alpha chain and six for the beta chain, together yielded about 50 million Illumina reads. To assess how genetics influences repertoire formation, the study used next-generation sequencing to compare the TCR alpha and beta chain repertoires of three pairs of monozygous twins.

Six healthy women forming three monozygous twin pairs were used as donors. All three twin pairs had been reared together and were thought likely to have met the same infectious agents and vaccines. TCR cDNA libraries were prepared from RNA that had been isolated from peripheral blood mononuclear cells. This clonotype was observed a handful of times. Its antigen is unknown. The input lacks base qualities; no much larger clone sits a single base away. Libraries were constructed by 5' RACE. Sequencing relied on an Illumina Genome Analyzer IIx. The RNA-based TCR cDNA libraries were made using a previously described protocol that was modified in several ways. To prevent cross-contamination, sample-specific barcodes were added to both ends of each TCR cDNA library during cDNA synthesis and amplification. The published analysis was carried out like this. Each library contained roughly 2.2 to 4 million CDR3-containing reads, and somewhere between about 85,000 and nearly 500,000 clonotypes were identified for each individual. Reads with improper barcode index combinations were discarded, after which clonesets were built for each library with the MiTCR software. While assembling CDR3 clonotypes, MiTCR filtered or rescued low-quality reads and corrected PCR and sequencing errors. Artificial out-of-frame clonotypes were mapped to in-frame sequences, with one indel allowed in the CDR3, and then removed. To measure how similar V and J gene usage was between donors, Jensen-Shannon divergence was divided by mean entropy. In-frame beta chains were kept once TCRdb had trimmed the public reads at Q25 with fastp and called clones with MiXCR. Rows with a matching CDR3 protein are joined into one entry that keeps the most common DNA and genes. TCRdb's processing, not the authors', yielded these V and J calls. Here the sample has around 380,000 distinct CDR3 sequences; roughly 28% occur a single time. The biggest ten clones account for more than 5.5% of the sample.

What the work shows at the level of the full study, not this receptor alone: V gene usage was reported to be markedly more similar within twin pairs than between unrelated donors, even among non-selected out-of-frame TCRbeta clonotypes. The count of CDR3 clonotypes shared by two donors depended mainly on the product of the two donors' cloneset sizes, and twins did not clearly depart from this trend. Among the most abundant TCRbeta clonotypes, more CDR3 sequences were shared by each donor with her twin than with unrelated donors. Because the twins were raised together, environmental influences could not be ruled out as an explanation for the similarity between twins. The proposed role of the TCRalpha J segment in MHC recognition during thymic selection was stated to require validation by independent studies.

CDR1 is given as MGHDK and CDR2 as SYGVNS, both from the germline V gene. The CDR3 runs 18 amino acids, cysteine and phenylalanine included. The sequence is cut down to CDR3 DNA, 54 bases in frame from base 1. V was cut back by 1 base and J by 0 bases, leaving a gap of 13 bases between them. Sequencing input: PBMCs. This sequence uses TRBV25-1 and TRBJ2-6, with no confident D gene call. The sequence was collected from a woman between 18 and 55 years old in good health. The DNA is as follows: TGTGCCAGCAGTGAATTTCCAGGTATCAGCTCTGGGGCCAACGTCCTGACTTTC. Translated, this gives CASSEFPGISSGANVLTF.